The 28 T cell receptor beta chains in this list originate from one sample, sequenced in a study of blood T cell repertoires in COVID-19. TCRdb's copy holds only in-frame clones and misses some; the assay was immunoSEQ multiplex PCR. The sample includes 100,000 to 150,000 clones, more than 80% of them seen just once. The sequenced sample consisted of peripheral blood. Every receptor here comes from a woman aged 60-75 years with acute or convalescent COVID-19.

This clone came up once. This chain links TRBV27 with TRBJ2-4; D unclear. The ends were cut back, 5 bases at V and 0 bases at J, with 11 bases in the middle. The CDR3 is made up of 15 amino acids. Germline V gene data show CDR1 as MNHEY and CDR2 as SMNVEV (reference sequence). CDR3 loop: CASSPLTLAKNIQYF. The DNA for the CDR3 is TGTGCCAGCAGTCCCCTGACACTAGCCAAAAACATTCAGTACTTC.

As to this clone: Other DNA sequences in this sample translate to the same CDR3. The chain recombines TRBV5-4 with TRBJ2-5, with a tentative D call TRBD2 (6 bases). The germline CDR1 and CDR2 sequences are SGHNT and YYREEE (reference sequence). CDR3 length: 14 amino acids. V was cut by 0 bases and J by 3 bases, with 9 bases left in between. The CDR3 region is CASSLVGGKETQYF. The CDR3 DNA follows: TGTGCCAGCAGCTTGGTAGGAGGGAAAGAGACCCAGTACTTC.

The chain is built from TRBV4-2 and TRBJ1-2, with 7 bases fitting TRBD1. Per germline, CDR1 LGHNA and CDR2 YNFKEQ. Trimming cost V 0 bases and J 6 bases; bases outside gene matches: 1. The CDR3 runs 13 residues. The chain's CDR3 is CASSQEQGNGYTF. CDR3 sequence (DNA): TGTGCCAGCAGCCAAGAACAGGGGAATGGCTACACCTTC.

The chain carries TRBV11-2 and TRBJ2-2; no firm D call. There are 12 residues in the CDR3. CDR1 is SGHAT and CDR2 is FQNNGV in the germline V gene. The germline V and J ends were trimmed by 4 bases and 7 bases, with 7 bases remaining between them. CDR3 in amino acids: CASSSNYGELFF. The CDR3 DNA reads TGTGCCAGCAGCTCCAACTACGGGGAGCTGTTTTTT.

This chain connects TRBV5-4 to TRBJ1-2; no clear D. CDR1 is SGHNT and CDR2 is YYREEE in the germline V gene (reference sequence). Trimming shortened V by 1 base and J by 4 bases, and 8 bases separated the two germline ends. The CDR3 covers 13 residues. The CDR3 is CASSLTPTYGYTF. DNA for the CDR3: TGTGCCAGCAGCTTGACTCCCACCTATGGCTACACCTTC.

The gene calls are TRBV7-9 and TRBJ2-5; D is possibly TRBD2 (5 bases). Trimming left V 5 bases short and J 2 bases short, with 18 bases between. Germline V gives CDR1 SEHNR, CDR2 FQNEAQ (reference sequence). The CDR3 runs 16 residues. CDR3 sequence reads: CASSQIFGERQETQYF. In DNA, the CDR3 is TGTGCCAGCAGCCAAATTTTCGGGGAAAGACAAGAGACCCAGTACTTC.

The CDR3 DNA sequence: TGTGCCACCACAAACGGGGAAGGACAGCCCCAGCATTTT. Translated: CATTNGEGQPQHF. The chain has TRBV24-1 and TRBJ1-5; unclear D gene. Germline assignment: CDR1 KGHDR and CDR2 SFDVKD. V dropped 8 bases and J dropped 7 bases, with 14 bases sitting between them. This CDR3 spans 13 amino acids.

The V and J genes are TRBV29-1 and TRBJ1-2; D is ambiguous. Per the germline V gene, CDR1 is SQVTM and CDR2 is ANQGSEA. The V gene lost 4 bases and the J gene lost 4 bases, with 13 bases spanning the gap. This CDR3 is built from 13 residues. The CDR3 sequence is CSVGTVIGYGYTF. As DNA, the CDR3 is TGCAGCGTTGGCACAGTTATAGGCTATGGCTACACCTTC.

This chain connects TRBV11-2 to TRBJ1-1; D call uncertain. CDR1 is SGHAT and CDR2 is FQNNGV in the germline V gene. The CDR3 is 14 amino acids. V shed 0 bases and J shed 1 base, with 6 bases lying between them. CDR3 coding DNA: TGTGCCAGCAGCTTAGAGTGGCAGAACACTGAAGCTTTCTTT. Its protein product is CASSLEWQNTEAFF.

This chain links TRBV19 with TRBJ1-1, with 8 positions matching TRBD1. The CDR3 has 14 residues. CDR1 LNHDA and CDR2 SQIVND come from the germline V gene (reference sequence). J gave up 4 bases and V 4 bases, and 5 bases lay outside the gene matches. The CDR3 region is CASSTWDRSTEAFF. As DNA, the CDR3 is TGTGCCAGTAGTACCTGGGACAGGAGCACTGAAGCTTTCTTT. The complete variable domain, with remaining parts taken from reference TRBV19 and TRBJ1-1, reads DGGITQSPKYLFRKEGQNVTLSCEQNLNHDAMYWYRQDPGQGLRLIYYSQIVNDFQKGDIAEGYSVSREKKESFPLTVTSAQKNPTAFYLCASSTWDRSTEAFFGQGTRLTVV.

DNA of the CDR3: TGCGCCAGCAGCTCTACAGGGGATTACACCGGGGAGCTGTTTTTT. This gives the protein CASSSTGDYTGELFF. This chain links TRBV5-1 with TRBJ2-2, with TRBD1 identical over 7 bases. The CDR3 sequence is 15 residues long. Germline loops: CDR1 SGHRS, CDR2 YFSETQ. With V trimmed by 3 bases and J by 3 bases, 5 bases remained unmatched.

The chain uses TRBV12-3 or TRBV12-4 and TRBJ1-2, with 11 bases fitting TRBD1. The CDR3 spans 13 residues. Trimming took 8 bases from V and 4 from J; bases not matched to a gene: 3. CDR3 sequence (DNA): TGTGCCAGCGGGACAGGGGGTGTCTATGGCTACACCTTC. Translating gives CASGTGGVYGYTF.

This sequence joins TRBV24-1 and TRBJ1-5; D gene ambiguous. The CDR3 loop spans 13 amino acids. CDR1 KGHDR and CDR2 SFDVKD come from the germline V gene. V was cut by 1 base and J by 9 bases, with 9 bases left in between. For the CDR3, the DNA is TGTGCCACCAGTGATTTTGAGGGATGGCCCCAGCATTTT. Translation gives CATSDFEGWPQHF.

The genes are TRBV24-1 and TRBJ2-1, with 14 bases fitting TRBD2. V trimming: 7 bases; J trimming: 9 bases; junction bases outside the gene matches: 4. CDR1 and CDR2 (germline): KGHDR, SFDVKD. This CDR3 region has 14 residues. This CDR3 is CATSGLAGGLEQFF. CDR3 DNA sequence: TGTGCCACCAGCGGACTAGCGGGGGGCCTTGAGCAGTTCTTC.

J is TRBJ1-4 and V is TRBV28; D gene unclear. With 5 bases removed from V and 7 bases from J, the gap between germline ends came to 23 bases. This CDR3 has 17 residues. In germline, CDR1 is MDHEN, CDR2 SYDVKM. The CDR3 reads CASSPLLEGGKGEKLFF. CDR3 in DNA: TGTGCCAGCAGTCCCCTACTTGAGGGAGGTAAAGGTGAAAAACTGTTTTTT.

The chain recombines TRBV7-2 with TRBJ1-2, with a weak D call TRBD1 (6 bases). This CDR3 is 15 amino acids long. The V gene lost 3 bases and the J gene lost 3 bases, with 14 bases spanning the gap. CDR1 and CDR2 from the germline V gene are SGHTA and FQGNSA. CDR3 DNA: TGTGCCAGCAGCTTTAACAGGGACGGGGACTATGGCTACACCTTC. Protein product: CASSFNRDGDYGYTF.

This clone was counted between two and nine times. The CDR3 coding sequence is TGTGCCAGCAGTTTAAGGGGGTCGGAAGGGAATTCACCCCTCCACTTT. This translates into CASSLRGSEGNSPLHF. The rearrangement uses TRBV27 and TRBJ1-6, with a weak D call TRBD1 (6 bases). This CDR3 spans 16 amino acids. V shed 2 bases and J shed 7 bases, with 15 bases lying between them. Germline CDR1 MNHEY, CDR2 SMNVEV (reference sequence).

The chain joins TRBV9 to TRBJ2-2, with 9 bases lining up with TRBD1. Looked up from germline, CDR1 is SGDLS and CDR2 is YYNGEE. With V trimmed by 4 bases and J by 7 bases, 14 bases remained unmatched. There are 17 residues in the CDR3. The DNA of the CDR3 is TGTGCCAGCAGCTTAGGGGGGACAGGGCGGTATATCGGGGAGCTGTTTTTT. Translated: CASSLGGTGRYIGELFF.

This rearrangement joins TRBV5-4 to TRBJ1-1; 9 nucleotides line up with TRBD1. The CDR3 runs 14 residues. The V gene end was trimmed by 0 bases and the J gene end by 12 bases; junction bases not matched to a gene: 9. Germline lookup yields CDR1 SGHNT and CDR2 YYREEE (reference sequence). CDR3 nucleotide sequence: TGTGCCAGCAGCTTGGGCTCCGGGACAGGGAAGACTTTCTTT. It yields the protein CASSLGSGTGKTFF.

This chain links TRBV19 with TRBJ1-2; 8 bases are a match to TRBD1. The V gene's germline CDR1 is LNHDA and CDR2 SQIVND (reference sequence). This CDR3 spans 15 amino acids. The V segment lost 8 bases and the J segment 4 bases; nucleotides outside the gene matches: 12. CDR3 DNA sequence: TGTGCCAGTTCCAGGTCAGGGGGCCGGAGCTATGGCTACACCTTC. It codes for CASSRSGGRSYGYTF.

A single count supports this clone. This chain joins TRBV7-9 and TRBJ2-3; D might be TRBD2 (6 bases). V was shortened by 5 bases and J by 2 bases, with 14 bases between the two germline ends. The CDR3 length is 15 residues. Germline V gives CDR1 SEHNR, CDR2 FQNEAQ (reference sequence). The CDR3 DNA sequence: TGTGCCAGCAGCCCCGGAGGGAGACACACAGATACGCAGTATTTT. As protein: CASSPGGRHTDTQYF.

The chain is built from TRBV9 and TRBJ1-5; TRBD1 is a possible D gene (6 bases). CDR1 is SGDLS, CDR2 YYNGEE, per germline. V dropped 4 bases and J dropped 5 bases, with 13 bases sitting between them. This CDR3 region has 14 residues. This chain's CDR3 is CASSTTGSDQPQHF. The CDR3 coding sequence is TGTGCCAGCAGCACGACAGGTTCGGATCAGCCCCAGCATTTT.

The chain carries TRBV29-1 and TRBJ2-5; unclear D gene. The germline V gene has CDR1 SQVTM and CDR2 ANQGSEA. CDR3 size: 10 residues. Trimming stripped 5 bases from V and 4 bases from J, with 5 bases between. CDR3 residues: CSVMRETQYF. CDR3 nucleotide sequence: TGCAGCGTTATGCGAGAGACCCAGTACTTC.

CDR3 in amino acids: CASQGAGQPQHF. The CDR3 nucleotides are TGTGCCAGTCAGGGGGCAGGTCAGCCCCAGCATTTT. The chain joins TRBV19 to TRBJ1-5, with 8 bases matching TRBD1. The CDR3 is 12 amino acids. V lost 8 bases, J lost 6 bases, and 3 bases stayed unmatched. The germline V gene encodes CDR1 LNHDA and CDR2 SQIVND (reference sequence). The variable domain in full, completed from reference TRBV19 and TRBJ1-5, reads DGGITQSPKYLFRKEGQNVTLSCEQNLNHDAMYWYRQDPGQGLRLIYYSQIVNDFQKGDIAEGYSVSREKKESFPLTVTSAQKNPTAFYLCASQGAGQPQHFGDGTRLSIL.

The rearrangement joins TRBV12-3 or TRBV12-4 to TRBJ1-2; D is uncertain. The CDR3 extends over 13 amino acids. Trimming pared 1 base from V and 7 bases from J, leaving 10 bases between. DNA for the CDR3: TGTGCCAGCAGTTTAGAAGGAGCCGGTGGCTACACCTTC. Encoded protein: CASSLEGAGGYTF.

J is TRBJ2-7 and V is TRBV27, with TRBD1 identical over 9 bases. V shed 5 bases, J shed 6 bases, and the junction held 14 bases outside the gene matches. Germline loops: CDR1 MNHEY, CDR2 SMNVEV (reference sequence). The CDR3 extends over 16 amino acids. CDR3 protein: CASSPNRQQGAGEQYV. In nucleotides, the CDR3 is TGTGCCAGCAGTCCCAATCGCCAACAGGGGGCGGGCGAGCAGTACGTC.

The chain carries TRBV27 and TRBJ2-1; weak D call: TRBD2 (5 bases). V lost 3 bases and J lost 6, with 9 bases in between. The CDR3 spans 13 residues. The V gene's germline CDR1 is MNHEY and CDR2 SMNVEV (reference sequence). In DNA, the CDR3 is TGTGCCAGCAGTTTGGGAGAGGGCAATGAGCAGTTCTTC. Protein: CASSLGEGNEQFF.

This clone was recorded many times. This chain links TRBV9 with TRBJ2-1; TRBD2 matches 9 bases. This CDR3 comprises 14 residues. The V and J ends lost 2 bases and 6 bases, in that order; junction bases with no gene match: 3. Germline V gives CDR1 SGDLS, CDR2 YYNGEE. The CDR3 loop reads CASSVGLASNEQFF. The CDR3 bases are TGTGCCAGCAGCGTCGGACTAGCGAGCAATGAGCAGTTCTTC.